This T cell receptor beta chain comes out of a study of blood T cell repertoires in COVID-19. About the research overall: Specimens from acute and convalescent COVID-19 originated in the United States, Italy and Spain. The cDNA or gDNA used as material had been derived from T cells, B-cell-depleted T cells, or PBMCs.

Per the original methods: Nucleated cell counts were estimated from reference gene primer amplification. Data came from immunoSEQ multiplex PCR; TCRdb stores just in-frame clones and leaves some out. D and trimming come from the DNA, and the V and J calls and clone size come from that table. Of approximately 170,000 clones in the sample, about 86% are singletons; the top ten hold roughly 2.6%. The source material was peripheral blood. The receptor comes from a human donor with acute or convalescent COVID-19. The donor label of this sample is uncertain.

The CDR3 region is CASSLYRSGYYGYTF. The CDR3 DNA follows: TGTGCCAGTAGTCTATACCGTTCAGGGTACTATGGCTACACCTTC. The chain employs TRBV19 and TRBJ1-2, with D maybe TRBD1 (5 bases). V was clipped by 5 bases and J by 3 bases, with 16 bases between them. The length of the CDR3 is 15 residues. The V gene's germline CDR1 is LNHDA and CDR2 SQIVND (reference sequence).